This T cell receptor (beta chain) was identified during a study of Graves' ophthalmopathy and Graves' hyperthyroidism (dated by TCRdb to between 2018 and 2020). Background for the entire study: Peripheral blood was collected at initial diagnosis, before any treatment. In total, 135 blood samples were TCR-sequenced: roughly 45 ophthalmopathy, roughly 77 hyperthyroidism and some 17 hyperthyroidism-to-ophthalmopathy patients. The independent validation cohort included some 19 hyperthyroidism patients plus 17 patients who later progressed from hyperthyroidism to ophthalmopathy. In more than five hyperthyroidism patients, the T-cell repertoires found in thyroid tissue were compared with those found in blood. The study used signatures of the TCR beta repertoire to tell Graves' ophthalmopathy apart from Graves' hyperthyroidism and to predict which patients would progress to ophthalmopathy. To explore V-J signatures that distinguish ophthalmopathy from hyperthyroidism, a discovery set of about a hundred patients was enrolled, made up of 40 to 45 with ophthalmopathy and roughly 57 with stable hyperthyroidism. Following sampling, methimazole starting at 30 mg daily was administered to hyperthyroidism patients, and high-dose intravenous methylprednisolone was administered to ophthalmopathy patients.

Many counts were recorded for this clonotype. What antigen it recognizes has not been identified. Base qualities are not at hand, and no much larger clone is one base apart. V gives up 0 bases and J gives up 3 bases, and the segment between their germline ends measures 20 bases. The CDR3, from cysteine to phenylalanine, totals 18 residues. The CDR3 DNA has 54 bases and is translated from base 1. TCR beta CDR3 regions were amplified from RNA transcripts for repertoire sequencing. A first-round RT-PCR used HTBI primers with the Qiagen OneStep RT-PCR kit, followed by a second-round multiplex PCR, size selection and purification. The libraries underwent paired-end sequencing with 100 bp reads on an Illumina HiSeq2000. In the original analysis: Reads were processed with SOAPnuke, discarding reads with adapters, uncalled bases, mean Phred below 15, or no exact constant-primer or identifier match. COPE v1.2.5 was used to merge high-quality paired reads. Each unique nucleotide sequence was treated as a clonotype, and MiTCR v1.1 was used to align the clonotypes to the IMGT TRB V, D and J references. Analysis was restricted to V-J combinations with a frequency above 0.0001, which covered about 99% of repertoires. For each V-J combination, a TCR clonal expansion and chaos score was defined as the ratio of F50 clonal expansion to chaos observed in the TCRdist matrix. Features were reduced by Welch's t-statistics and random forest to over 10 V-J combinations, which fed a naive Bayes classifier. Thyroid-blood repertoire similarity was quantified with the Morisita-Horn index. Using fastp at Q25 and MiXCR, TCRdb reprocessed the public reads and kept productive beta chains. Rows are unified per CDR3 protein, each entry keeping the most common DNA and genes. TCRdb, rather than the study authors, made the V and J calls. This sample comprises around 43,000 distinct CDR3 sequences, roughly half of them detected only once. The biggest ten clones account for around 20% of the sample.

Patients with ophthalmopathy had moderately to severely active disease, with a Clinical Activity Score of 3 or more, a NOSPECS grade of 4 or more, and a disease duration of less than 3 months. Patients with other autoimmune diseases, uncontrolled infections, pregnancy or lactation were excluded from the study. Clinical symptoms, serum thyroxine, TRAb, thyroid ultrasound and orbital computed tomography formed the basis of the diagnosis. PBMCs were isolated from about 10 ml of fresh peripheral blood by Ficoll-Paque density gradient centrifugation. Total RNA was extracted using Trizol reagent, and RNA quality was checked on an Agilent 2100 Bioanalyzer. Study-level results and caveats: No statistical method was used to set the sample size in advance, and the investigators knew which group each participant was assigned to. The 13-signature model separated ophthalmopathy from stable hyperthyroidism with approximately 90% sensitivity and roughly 84% specificity in cross-validation, and 80%/75% in the test set. In validation, the model predicted ophthalmopathy progression with more than 70% sensitivity and around 72% specificity; roughly eleven predicted patients were CT-confirmed with GO in a median of approximately six months. Most expanded thyroid clonotypes with a frequency above 0.001 also appeared in blood, which suggests that blood repertoires may reflect the immune response in the thyroid.

The sample consisted of peripheral blood. This receptor was taken from an adult man with Graves' ophthalmopathy. The chain uses TRBV12-3 or TRBV12-4 and TRBJ1-1; the D segment could be TRBD1, given 5 matching bases. The CDR3 amino acid sequence is: CASSLARGGGAWDTEAFF. The DNA sequence is given as TGTGCCAGCAGTTTAGCTCGGGGAGGAGGGGCGTGGGACACTGAAGCTTTCTTT.